Listed here are 13 T cell receptor beta chains from one sample, sequenced in a study of T cell responses to AZD1222 COVID-19 vaccine. The data were produced by immunoSEQ multiplex PCR, yet TCRdb's version contains in-frame clones alone and is incomplete. The sample yields about 85,000 clones, around 90% seen once. This sample comprised peripheral blood, obtained on day 0 of MenACWY control vaccination. These receptors were taken from an adult in good health.

The chain recombines TRBV5-4 with TRBJ1-5; D unclear. In germline, CDR1 is SGHNT, CDR2 YYREEE (reference sequence). The CDR3 has 12 amino acids. Trimming stripped 1 base from V and 7 bases from J, with 6 bases between. CDR3 coding DNA: TGTGCCAGCAGCTTGAACGGCCAGCCCCAGCATTTT. This sequence encodes CASSLNGQPQHF.

Sample share makes this clone medium-sized. CDR3 DNA sequence: TGTGCCAGCAGTCCTGCAGGGGGCAGGCACACTGAAGCTTTCTTT. This translates into CASSPAGGRHTEAFF. The chain employs TRBV7-3 and TRBJ1-1, with 8 bases that match TRBD1. The CDR3 runs to 15 residues. Germline assignment: CDR1 SGHTA and CDR2 FQGTGA. V lost 6 bases, J lost 3 bases, and 9 bases stayed unmatched.

The gene calls are TRBV9 and TRBJ2-7; D remains ambiguous. The germline CDR1 and CDR2 sequences are SGDLS and YYNGEE. Trimming removed 1 base from V and 1 base from J, with 9 bases in between. The CDR3 has 14 amino acids. Here the CDR3 DNA reads TGTGCCAGCAGCGTATATGGGTTTTCCTACGAGCAGTACTTC. It specifies CASSVYGFSYEQYF.

The rearrangement uses TRBV29-1 and TRBJ1-5; perhaps TRBD1 as D (6 bases). Trimming stripped 5 bases from V and 7 bases from J, with 12 bases between. CDR3 size: 12 residues. Germline V gene lookup returns CDR1 SQVTM and CDR2 ANQGSEA. For the CDR3, the DNA is TGCAGCGTTCGGACAGCGGGGCAGCCCCAGCATTTT. Encoded protein: CSVRTAGQPQHF. The complete variable domain, with remaining parts taken from reference TRBV29-1 and TRBJ1-5, reads SAVISQKPSRDICQRGTSLTIQCQVDSQVTMMFWYRQQPGQSLTLIATANQGSEATYESGFVIDKFPISRPNLTFSTLTVSNMSPEDSSIYLCSVRTAGQPQHFGDGTRLSIL.

The V call is TRBV30, the J call TRBJ1-4, with a tentative D call TRBD1 (6 bases). Trimming cost V 0 bases and J 7 bases, with 12 bases left between them. The germline gives CDR1 GTSNPN, CDR2 SVGIG (reference sequence). This CDR3 has 14 residues. CDR3 loop: CAWSVGGEVEKLFF. The CDR3 DNA follows: TGTGCCTGGAGTGTAGGGGGGGAAGTTGAAAAACTGTTTTTT.

The chain joins TRBV4-1 to TRBJ1-4; no clear D. Germline V gene lookup returns CDR1 MGHRA and CDR2 YSYEKL. Trimming took off 5 bases at V and 8 bases at J, with 18 bases between the two ends. The CDR3 contains 15 residues. In DNA, the CDR3 is TGCGCCAGCAGCTCACCCGGCGGCTGGTTCGAAAAACTGTTTTTT. This encodes CASSSPGGWFEKLFF.

Here the CDR3 reads CATSLQRGTGGFGANEKLFF. The CDR3 region has the DNA TGTGCCACCAGCCTTCAGAGGGGGACAGGGGGCTTCGGGGCTAATGAAAAACTGTTTTTT. This chain joins TRBV15 and TRBJ1-4; 12 nucleotides agree with TRBD1. The CDR3 spans 20 residues. Germline loops: CDR1 LNHNV, CDR2 YYDKDF (reference sequence). The trim removed 5 bases at V and 3 bases at J, leaving 16 bases unmatched.

The genes are TRBV4-2 and TRBJ1-2, with D possibly TRBD1 on 5 matching bases. The germline V gene has CDR1 LGHNA and CDR2 YNFKEQ. The V end lost 0 bases, the J end lost 6 bases, and 14 bases lay between the germline ends. The CDR3 length is 15 residues. In DNA, the CDR3 is TGTGCCAGCAGCCAAGATTTTACAGGAACTCATGGCTACACCTTC. Its protein product is CASSQDFTGTHGYTF.

The chain's CDR3 is CASSSGLAGGVQETQYF. For the CDR3, the DNA is TGTGCCAGCAGCTCTGGACTAGCGGGGGGAGTACAAGAGACCCAGTACTTC. The rearrangement links TRBV7-2 to TRBJ2-5, with 14 nucleotides matching TRBD2. Per germline, CDR1 SGHTA and CDR2 FQGNSA. The CDR3 is 17 residues long. Unmatched junction bases numbered 6, after V lost 4 bases and J lost 2 bases.

The chain recombines TRBV19 with TRBJ1-1, with 8 positions matching TRBD1. This CDR3 contains 14 residues. The germline CDR1 and CDR2 sequences are LNHDA and SQIVND (reference sequence). V trimming: 3 bases; J trimming: 6 bases; junction bases outside the gene matches: 6. CDR3 residues: CASSISGGESEAFF. In DNA, the CDR3 is TGTGCCAGTAGTATTTCAGGGGGCGAGTCTGAAGCTTTCTTT.

This rearrangement joins TRBV28 to TRBJ1-4, with TRBD1 identical over 10 bases. Unmatched junction bases numbered 6, after V lost 6 bases and J lost 8 bases. The CDR3 extends over 14 amino acids. Germline V CDR1 and CDR2: MDHEN, SYDVKM. The CDR3 loop is CASRTGGAREKLFF. The CDR3 region has the DNA TGTGCCAGCAGGACAGGGGGCGCGAGGGAAAAACTGTTTTTT.

This clone was observed a few times. The CDR3 DNA reads TGCGCCAGCAGCCCTAGAGACAGACACTACGAGCAGTACTTC. It translates to CASSPRDRHYEQYF. The rearrangement links TRBV4-3 to TRBJ2-7; a weak D match, TRBD1 (5 bases). V was shortened by 4 bases and J by 3 bases, with 13 bases between the two germline ends. CDR3 length: 14 residues. Germline values: CDR1 LGHNA, CDR2 YSLEER.

The CDR3 region has the DNA TGTGCCAGCAGCTTAATTAAGCAGGTTATGGACGAGCAGTACTTC. Translated: CASSLIKQVMDEQYF. The rearrangement joins TRBV5-6 to TRBJ2-7; D is undetermined. The germline gives CDR1 SGHDT, CDR2 YYEEEE. The CDR3 length is 15 residues. V was cut by 2 bases and J by 5 bases, with 17 bases left in between.